These 27 T cell receptor beta chains were sequenced from one sample in a study of blood T cell repertoires in COVID-19. TCRdb keeps only in-frame clones here, not all; method: immunoSEQ multiplex PCR. Altogether about 250,000 clones are present, 65% to 90% being singletons, with the ten largest covering approximately 5%. What was sequenced was peripheral blood. The receptors originated from a man between 50 and 59 years old with COVID-19, enrolled during active disease.

The chain combines TRBV18 with TRBJ2-3; D is possibly TRBD1 (6 bases). Germline CDR1 and CDR2: KGHSH and LQKENI. V was pared by 5 bases and J by 5 bases, with 8 bases between. CDR3 length: 12 residues. The CDR3 DNA reads TGTGCCAGCTCAACAGGGTTAGATACGCAGTATTTT. Translating it yields CASSTGLDTQYF.

This clone was seen a handful of times. The chain carries TRBV6-2 or TRBV6-3 and TRBJ2-5; 11 nucleotides line up with TRBD2. The CDR3 spans 15 residues. Germline loops: CDR1 MNHEY, CDR2 SVGEGT. V dropped 4 bases and J dropped 4; count of bases not matched to a gene: 5. CDR3 sequence (DNA): TGTGCCAGCAGTTCCCCAGGACTAGCGGGAGAGACCCAGTACTTC. Translating gives CASSSPGLAGETQYF.

This sequence joins TRBV11-2 and TRBJ1-2; 10 nucleotides line up with TRBD1. Germline V gene lookup returns CDR1 SGHAT and CDR2 FQNNGV. CDR3 length: 13 residues. The V and J ends lost 5 bases and 8 bases, in that order; junction bases with no gene match: 5. CDR3 nucleotides: TGTGCCAGCAGCCCTTCGACAGGGGGCGGCTACACCTTC. Its protein product is CASSPSTGGGYTF.

The gene calls are TRBV11-2 and TRBJ2-3; no firm D call. V was cut by 5 bases and J by 0 bases, with 18 bases left in between. The CDR3 has 17 amino acids. The germline gives CDR1 SGHAT, CDR2 FQNNGV. CDR3 nucleotide sequence: TGTGCCAGCAGCCACACAAGACACGGAACTAGCACAGATACGCAGTATTTT. Translating it yields CASSHTRHGTSTDTQYF.

The CDR3 is CASSYGQSAGYTF. The CDR3 nucleotides are TGTGCCAGCAGTTACGGACAGTCGGCGGGCTACACCTTC. This chain links TRBV12-3 or TRBV12-4 with TRBJ1-2, with D possibly being TRBD1 (6 bases). The CDR3 is 13 amino acids. V gave up 4 bases and J gave up 8 bases, with 14 bases separating them.

Here the CDR3 reads CASRRAGQPQHF. The CDR3 DNA reads as TGTGCCAGCAGGAGGGCGGGCCAGCCCCAGCATTTT. This chain joins TRBV28 and TRBJ1-5, with D unresolved. The V and J ends lost 6 bases and 7 bases respectively, with 10 bases between them. Germline assignment: CDR1 MDHEN and CDR2 SYDVKM. This CDR3 has 12 residues.

V and J are TRBV4-1 and TRBJ2-7; possible D gene TRBD1, 5 bases. This CDR3 spans 16 amino acids. Germline-derived CDR1 and CDR2 are MGHRA and YSYEKL. V lost 0 bases, J lost 0 bases, and 12 bases lay in between. For the CDR3, the DNA is TGCGCCAGCAGCCAAGAGACAGTCGTTAGCTCCTACGAGCAGTACTTC. This encodes CASSQETVVSSYEQYF.

The chain has TRBV5-4 and TRBJ2-2; tentatively, D is TRBD1 (6 bases). Trimming cost V 0 bases and J 5 bases, with 11 bases left between them. The germline gives CDR1 SGHNT, CDR2 YYREEE (reference sequence). This CDR3 comprises 15 residues. The CDR3 loop reads CASSLDRRGTGELFF. CDR3 DNA: TGTGCCAGCAGCTTGGATCGCAGGGGAACCGGGGAGCTGTTTTTT.

CDR3: CASSLAGTVKETQYF. CDR3 DNA sequence: TGCGCCAGCAGCTTGGCCGGGACAGTTAAAGAGACCCAGTACTTC. The chain is built from TRBV5-1 and TRBJ2-5; 7 bases line up with TRBD1. After removal of 0 bases from V and 3 bases from J, the junction contained 5 bases not matched to a gene. The CDR3 contains 15 residues. Germline V CDR1 and CDR2: SGHRS, YFSETQ.

This chain joins TRBV29-1 and TRBJ2-3, with D possibly TRBD2 on 5 matching bases. The germline V and J ends were trimmed by 6 bases and 8 bases, with 12 bases remaining between them. Germline loops: CDR1 SQVTM, CDR2 ANQGSEA. CDR3 size: 11 residues. The CDR3 DNA reads TGCAGCGTCCACAGAGGAGGTACGCAGTATTTT. It is translated as CSVHRGGTQYF.

J is TRBJ2-7 and V is TRBV4-1; TRBD1 agrees at 8 bases. With 0 bases clipped from V and 3 bases from J, the junction kept 4 bases outside the gene matches. The CDR3 has 15 amino acids. Germline V gene sequence: CDR1 MGHRA, CDR2 YSYEKL. The CDR3 DNA reads TGCGCCAGCAGCCAAGAGGACAGGGAGATCTACGAGCAGTACTTC. Amino acid sequence: CASSQEDREIYEQYF.

The chain is built from TRBV19 and TRBJ2-7, with D tentatively TRBD1 (5 bases). Germline values: CDR1 LNHDA, CDR2 SQIVND (reference sequence). This CDR3 contains 12 residues. V gave up 3 bases and J gave up 5 bases, with 8 bases separating them. CDR3 DNA: TGTGCCAGTAGTATTTCAGGGAACGAGCAGTACTTC. It is translated as CASSISGNEQYF.

The chain is built from TRBV4-3 and TRBJ2-1; D uncertain. Germline V gives CDR1 LGHNA, CDR2 YSLEER. Trimming pared 3 bases from V and 7 bases from J, leaving 22 bases between. The CDR3 loop spans 17 amino acids. The CDR3 is CASSHLPLVRRMNEQFF. The CDR3 nucleotides read TGCGCCAGCAGCCACCTACCCCTGGTTCGGAGAATGAATGAGCAGTTCTTC.

On this clone itself: This specimen includes other DNA sequences encoding the same CDR3. The chain's CDR3 is CASSLGSQPQHF. For the CDR3, the DNA is TGTGCCAGCAGCCTGGGGAGTCAGCCCCAGCATTTT. V and J are TRBV7-2 and TRBJ1-5, with D hard to call. Per germline, CDR1 SGHTA and CDR2 FQGNSA. The CDR3 is 12 amino acids. Trimming took 5 bases from V and 6 from J, leaving 8 bases between them.

V is TRBV5-5 and J is TRBJ1-1, with D hard to call. The CDR3 sequence is 14 residues long. The V gene's germline CDR1 is SGHKS and CDR2 YYEKEE (reference sequence). Trimming removed 0 bases from V and 4 bases from J, with 10 bases in between. CDR3 DNA: TGTGCCAGCAGCTTGGTCGGCAGGTCCACTGAAGCTTTCTTT. This sequence encodes CASSLVGRSTEAFF.

This clone came up once. This chain joins TRBV7-3 and TRBJ1-1; tentatively, D is TRBD1 (6 bases). There are 13 residues in the CDR3. Trimming shortened V by 6 bases and J by 5 bases, and 13 bases separated the two germline ends. The V gene's germline CDR1 is SGHTA and CDR2 FQGTGA. The CDR3 nucleotides read TGTGCCAGCAGTCCACAGGGTTGGACTGAAGCTTTCTTT. Translating gives CASSPQGWTEAFF.

The genes are TRBV6-5 and TRBJ2-1; the D gene is possibly TRBD2 (5 bases). Trimming shortened V by 6 bases and J by 3 bases, and 15 bases separated the two germline ends. Per the germline V gene, CDR1 is MNHEY and CDR2 is SVGAGI. The CDR3 is 15 residues long. CDR3 DNA sequence: TGTGCCAGCAGGAAAGGGCTAGCCCACTACAATGAGCAGTTCTTC. Protein: CASRKGLAHYNEQFF.

The chain employs TRBV30 and TRBJ2-2; 8 bases line up with TRBD2. The V segment lost 2 bases and the J segment 2 bases; nucleotides outside the gene matches: 7. Germline CDR1 is GTSNPN and CDR2 is SVGIG (reference sequence). CDR3 length: 16 residues. The CDR3 nucleotides read TGTGCCTGGAGTATTCCGGGGGGGCCCAACACCGGGGAGCTGTTTTTT. Amino acids: CAWSIPGGPNTGELFF.

The chain joins TRBV7-3 to TRBJ1-5; no clear D gene. CDR3 length equals 17 residues. V was cut by 3 bases and J by 0 bases, with 15 bases left in between. CDR1 and CDR2 from the germline V gene are SGHTA and FQGTGA. The DNA of the CDR3 is TGTGCCAGCAGCTTCGTGAAAGGACTGACTAGCAATCAGCCCCAGCATTTT. Translated, it gives CASSFVKGLTSNQPQHF.

This chain's CDR3 is CASSGNRVRTDTQYF. CDR3 sequence (DNA): TGTGCCAGCAGTGGAAACAGGGTCAGGACAGATACGCAGTATTTT. This sequence joins TRBV28 and TRBJ2-3, with TRBD1 as a possible D gene (6 bases). Per the germline V gene, CDR1 is MDHEN and CDR2 is SYDVKM. CDR3 length: 15 amino acids. The V and J ends lost 5 bases and 3 bases respectively, with 15 bases between them.

V usage is TRBV7-2 and J usage is TRBJ1-6; TRBD1 matches at 9 bases. The J segment lost 13 bases and the V segment lost 5 bases, leaving 12 bases of the junction unmatched. Germline V gives CDR1 SGHTA, CDR2 FQGNSA. CDR3 length: 15 amino acids. For the CDR3, the DNA is TGTGCCAGCAGCCCACGAGGGACAGGGATGGGTCCCCTCCACTTT. Residues: CASSPRGTGMGPLHF.

The CDR3 loop reads CASSVDPSRPGHRGNEQFF. CDR3 DNA sequence: TGTGCCAGCAGCGTAGACCCCAGCCGACCGGGACACCGGGGCAATGAGCAGTTCTTC. The chain joins TRBV9 to TRBJ2-1; the D gene is possibly TRBD1 (6 bases). Germline CDR1 SGDLS, CDR2 YYNGEE. This CDR3 region has 19 residues. Trimming took 0 bases from V and 6 from J, leaving 25 bases between them.

This chain uses TRBV2 with TRBJ2-1; 8 nucleotides line up with TRBD1. V trimming: 2 bases; J trimming: 5 bases; junction bases outside the gene matches: 8. Germline V gene sequence: CDR1 SNHLY, CDR2 FYNNEI. The CDR3 contains 16 residues. This CDR3 reads CASSESEDRDDNEQFF. As DNA, the CDR3 is TGTGCCAGCAGTGAATCCGAGGACAGGGACGACAATGAGCAGTTCTTC.

The chain combines TRBV7-8 with TRBJ1-5; tentative D call: TRBD1 (5 bases). The CDR3 consists of 14 residues. Trimming stripped 4 bases from V and 6 bases from J, with 13 bases between. Germline loops: CDR1 SGHVS, CDR2 FQNEAQ. The CDR3 here is CASSSQGGIQPQHF. Written as DNA, the CDR3 is TGTGCCAGCAGCTCTCAGGGAGGCATTCAGCCCCAGCATTTT.

The chain has TRBV4-2 and TRBJ1-2, with D possibly being TRBD1 (6 bases). V dropped 3 bases and J dropped 2 bases, with 13 bases sitting between them. Germline V gene sequence: CDR1 LGHNA, CDR2 YNFKEQ. CDR3 length: 15 residues. CDR3 region: CASSQVSTGNYGYTF. The CDR3 coding sequence is TGTGCCAGCAGCCAGGTATCGACAGGAAACTATGGCTACACCTTC.

The chain links TRBV28 to TRBJ1-5; weak D call: TRBD1 (6 bases). V lost 4 bases to trimming and J lost 6 bases, with 16 bases between them. Germline V gene lookup returns CDR1 MDHEN and CDR2 SYDVKM. This CDR3 spans 15 amino acids. The CDR3, as DNA: TGTGCCAGCAGTTACGGGACAACCGCCCCTCAGCCCCAGCATTTT. Its translation: CASSYGTTAPQPQHF.

The CDR3 loop is CASHLDRGSNQPQHF. In DNA form, the CDR3 reads TGTGCCAGTCATCTCGACAGGGGCAGCAATCAGCCCCAGCATTTT. The chain combines TRBV19 with TRBJ1-5; 8 bases align to TRBD1. Trimming removed 8 bases from V and 1 base from J; junction bases left unmatched: 7. Germline values: CDR1 LNHDA, CDR2 SQIVND (reference sequence). The length of the CDR3 is 15 residues.